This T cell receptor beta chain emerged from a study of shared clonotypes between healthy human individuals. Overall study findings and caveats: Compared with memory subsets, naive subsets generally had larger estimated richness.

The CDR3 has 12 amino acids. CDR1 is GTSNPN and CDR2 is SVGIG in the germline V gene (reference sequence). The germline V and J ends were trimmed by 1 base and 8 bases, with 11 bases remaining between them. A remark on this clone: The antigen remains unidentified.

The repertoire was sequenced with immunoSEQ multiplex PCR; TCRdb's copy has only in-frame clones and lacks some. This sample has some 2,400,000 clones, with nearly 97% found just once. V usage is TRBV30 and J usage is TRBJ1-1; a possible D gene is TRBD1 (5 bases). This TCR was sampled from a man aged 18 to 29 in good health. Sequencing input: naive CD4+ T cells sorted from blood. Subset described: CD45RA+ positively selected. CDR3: CAWSEGRGEAFF. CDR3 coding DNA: TGTGCCTGGAGTGAAGGGCGGGGGGAAGCTTTCTTT.